Below, one T cell receptor (beta chain) is given with its context. These data come from a study of shared T cell receptors in the human thymus. Germline lookup yields CDR1 SGHDN and CDR2 FVKESK. V was clipped by 0 bases and J by 0 bases; unmatched bases: 10. CDR3 length: 20 amino acids. TCRdb's copy holds only in-frame clones and misses some; the assay was immunoSEQ multiplex PCR. The top ten clones hold roughly 0.013% of a sample with just under 550,000 clones, approximately 80% of them seen once. This sample was also put to use in a study of human thymus T cells. From that paper: The people who donated were healthy Finnish babies having corrective surgery for congenital heart defects. The study used thymus tissue resected during corrective heart surgery. Thymic and blood repertoires appeared to carry a bias in their V and J gene usage.

This sequence was found in a boy less than two years old with a congenital heart defect. The chain couples TRBV14 to TRBJ2-1, with 11 positions matching TRBD2. Sequenced: thymocytes. CDR3 residues: CASSQDVAGGLSDSYNEQFF. The CDR3 DNA reads as TGTGCCAGCAGCCAAGATGTAGCGGGAGGGTTGTCTGACTCCTACAATGAGCAGTTCTTC.